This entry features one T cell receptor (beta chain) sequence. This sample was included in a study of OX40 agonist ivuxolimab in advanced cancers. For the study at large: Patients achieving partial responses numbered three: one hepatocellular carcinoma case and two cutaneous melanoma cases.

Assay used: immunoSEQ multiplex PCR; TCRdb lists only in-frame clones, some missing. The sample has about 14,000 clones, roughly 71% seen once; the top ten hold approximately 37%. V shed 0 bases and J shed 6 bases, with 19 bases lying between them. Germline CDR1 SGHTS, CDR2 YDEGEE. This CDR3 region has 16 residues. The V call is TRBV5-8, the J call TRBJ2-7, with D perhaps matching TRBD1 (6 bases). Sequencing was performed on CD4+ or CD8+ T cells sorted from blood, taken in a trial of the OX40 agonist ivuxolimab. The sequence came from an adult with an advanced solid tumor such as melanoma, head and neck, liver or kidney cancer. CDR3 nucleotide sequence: TGTGCCAGCAGCTTGGCCCTCGGGGCAGGGGTGTCCGAGCAGTACTTC. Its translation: CASSLALGAGVSEQYF.